This TCR beta chain appears in the sequencing data of a study of blood T cell repertoires in COVID-19. The overall study: T cells, B-cell-depleted T cells, or PBMCs supplied cDNA or gDNA.

Under the authors' procedure: Estimation of nucleated cell counts was performed using reference gene primer amplification. Clones were sequenced by immunoSEQ multiplex PCR, and TCRdb holds only the in-frame ones, with some missing. V and J calls and clone size come straight from that table; D and trimming were deduced from the DNA. The sample lists about 170,000 clones, 86% occurring once. The TCR originated in a man aged 50-60 years with active or convalescent COVID-19. Material: peripheral blood.

The CDR3 loop reads CASIPQDRAPNYGYTF. CDR3 DNA sequence: TGTGCCAGCATACCTCAGGACAGGGCACCTAACTATGGCTACACCTTC. The chain has TRBV28 and TRBJ1-2, with 8 positions matching TRBD1. Per germline, CDR1 MDHEN and CDR2 SYDVKM. CDR3 length: 16 amino acids. V lost 7 bases and J lost 0; bases outside the gene matches: 10.